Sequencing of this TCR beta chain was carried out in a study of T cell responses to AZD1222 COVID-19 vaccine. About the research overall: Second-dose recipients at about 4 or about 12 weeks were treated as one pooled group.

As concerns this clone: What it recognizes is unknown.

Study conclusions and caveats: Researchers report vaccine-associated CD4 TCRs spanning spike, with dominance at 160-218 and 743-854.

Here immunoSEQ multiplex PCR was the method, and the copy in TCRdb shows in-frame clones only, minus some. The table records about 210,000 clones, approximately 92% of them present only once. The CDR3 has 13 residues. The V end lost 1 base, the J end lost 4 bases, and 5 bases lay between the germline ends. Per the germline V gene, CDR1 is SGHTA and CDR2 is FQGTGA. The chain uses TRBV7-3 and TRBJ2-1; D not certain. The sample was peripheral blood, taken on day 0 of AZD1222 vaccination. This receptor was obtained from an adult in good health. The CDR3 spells CASSLNQYNEQFF. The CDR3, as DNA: TGTGCCAGCAGCTTAAATCAGTACAATGAGCAGTTCTTC.